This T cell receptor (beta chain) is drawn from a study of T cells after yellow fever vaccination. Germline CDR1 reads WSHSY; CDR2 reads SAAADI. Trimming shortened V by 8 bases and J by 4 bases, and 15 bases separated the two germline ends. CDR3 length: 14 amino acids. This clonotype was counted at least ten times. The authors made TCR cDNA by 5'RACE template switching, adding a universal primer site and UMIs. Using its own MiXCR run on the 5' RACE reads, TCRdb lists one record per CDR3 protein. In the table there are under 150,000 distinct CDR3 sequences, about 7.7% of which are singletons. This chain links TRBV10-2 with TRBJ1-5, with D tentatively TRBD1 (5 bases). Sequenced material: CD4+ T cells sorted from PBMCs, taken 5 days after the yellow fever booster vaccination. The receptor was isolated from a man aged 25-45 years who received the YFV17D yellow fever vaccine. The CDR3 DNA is TGCGCCAGCTGCCCGGACATTTGGAATCAGCCCCAGCATTTT. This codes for CASCPDIWNQPQHF.